Shown below are 29 T cell receptor beta chains from a single sample sequenced in a study of PD-1 blockade in mismatch repair-deficient tumors. The antigens for these receptors are not known. Noted time point: identical roughly 10-day culture without peptide (control). Sequencing was performed with immunoSEQ multiplex PCR; in TCRdb, only in-frame clones are kept and a portion is missing. Found here are 11,000 to 15,000 clones, 86% of them singletons; the top ten hold about an eighth. The specimen comprised cells cultured in vitro, sampled from a patient treated with pembrolizumab. The receptor set was obtained from an adult with mismatch repair-deficient cancer.

This rearrangement joins TRBV7-6 to TRBJ2-3, with 8 bases matching TRBD1. In germline, CDR1 is SGHVS, CDR2 FNYEAQ. After removal of 1 base from V and 4 bases from J, the junction contained 10 bases not matched to a gene. The CDR3 loop spans 17 amino acids. The DNA of the CDR3 is TGTGCCAGCAGCTTAGGCGCTTGGACAGGGTCCCCAGATACGCAGTATTTT. It specifies CASSLGAWTGSPDTQYF. Full variable domain (remainder filled in from reference TRBV7-6 and TRBJ2-3): GAGVSQSPRYKVTKRGQDVALRCDPISGHVSLYWYRQALGQGPEFLTYFNYEAQQDKSGLPNDRFSAERPEGSISTLTIQRTEQRDSAMYRCASSLGAWTGSPDTQYFGPGTRLTVL.

This chain joins TRBV7-9 and TRBJ2-3, with 10 positions matching TRBD2. Germline trimming cut 6 bases from V and 5 bases from J; bases unmatched to any gene: 5. This CDR3 contains 14 residues. Germline V CDR1 and CDR2: SEHNR, FQNEAQ (reference sequence). CDR3 coding DNA: TGTGCCAGCAGATGGACTAGCGGCGGAGATACGCAGTATTTT. Translating gives CASRWTSGGDTQYF. Filled out from reference TRBV7-9 and TRBJ2-3, the complete variable domain reads DTGVSQNPRHKITKRGQNVTFRCDPISEHNRLYWYRQTLGQGPEFLTYFQNEAQLEKSRLLSDRFSAERPKGSFSTLEIQRTEQGDSAMYLCASRWTSGGDTQYFGPGTRLTVL.

The rearrangement joins TRBV7-9 to TRBJ2-5; 7 nucleotides line up with TRBD1. There are 15 residues in the CDR3. CDR1 SEHNR and CDR2 FQNEAQ come from the germline V gene (reference sequence). Losses at the gene ends were 3 bases for V and 4 bases for J; bases not matched to a gene: 8. The CDR3 DNA reads TGTGCCAGCAGCTTCAGGGTGAGGGGGCGAGAGACCCAGTACTTC. Protein: CASSFRVRGRETQYF.

This chain connects TRBV28 to TRBJ2-2, with a weak D call TRBD2 (6 bases). The V gene lost 6 bases and the J gene lost 0 bases, with 8 bases spanning the gap. The germline V gene has CDR1 MDHEN and CDR2 SYDVKM. The CDR3 is 14 residues long. CDR3 region: CASRAGTNTGELFF. The CDR3 nucleotides are TGTGCCAGCAGGGCGGGAACGAACACCGGGGAGCTGTTTTTT. The variable domain in full, completed from reference TRBV28 and TRBJ2-2, reads DVKVTQSSRYLVKRTGEKVFLECVQDMDHENMFWYRQDPGLGLRLIYFSYDVKMKEKGDIPEGYSVSREKKERFSLILESASTNQTSMYLCASRAGTNTGELFFGEGSRLTVL.

This sequence joins TRBV2 and TRBJ2-7, with TRBD2 matching over 8 bases. Germline CDR1 is SNHLY and CDR2 is FYNNEI. The CDR3 runs to 14 residues. The ends lost 6 bases at V and 6 bases at J; junction bases unmatched: 10. The CDR3 loop reads CASRDTAGASEQYF. CDR3 DNA sequence: TGTGCCAGCAGGGACACAGCGGGAGCGTCCGAGCAGTACTTC.

This clone was recorded once. The gene calls are TRBV10-1 and TRBJ2-3, with D uncertain. Deletions cut 6 bases from V and 2 bases from J, with 9 bases between. CDR3 length equals 13 residues. Germline lookup yields CDR1 WNHNN and CDR2 SYGVQD (reference sequence). CDR3 coding DNA: TGCGCCAGCAGCGACACCGCCACAGATACGCAGTATTTT. This translates into CASSDTATDTQYF.

The rearrangement links TRBV10-3 to TRBJ2-7; 8 positions match TRBD2. J gave up 2 bases and V 4 bases, and 10 bases lay outside the gene matches. Germline V gene data show CDR1 as ENHRY and CDR2 as SYGVKD. The CDR3 loop spans 16 amino acids. CDR3 loop: CAISAGGSGGTYEQYF. CDR3 in DNA: TGTGCCATCAGTGCCGGGGGGAGCGGGGGCACCTACGAGCAGTACTTC.

The rearrangement joins TRBV5-1 to TRBJ2-1, with 10 bases that match TRBD2. J was trimmed by 8 bases and V by 0 bases; bases with no gene match: 11. CDR1 SGHRS and CDR2 YFSETQ come from the germline V gene. CDR3 length equals 17 residues. For the CDR3, the DNA is TGCGCCAGCAGCTTGGAGGCTAGCGGGAGTATGGTCTATGAGCAGTTCTTC. Amino acids: CASSLEASGSMVYEQFF.

This clone was recorded a few times. The chain recombines TRBV14 with TRBJ2-1; D is tentatively TRBD1 or TRBD2 (5 bases each). The CDR3 runs 16 residues. With 5 bases removed from V and 6 bases from J, the gap between germline ends came to 20 bases. Germline CDR1 SGHDN, CDR2 FVKESK. CDR3 nucleotide sequence: TGTGCCAGCAGCTCGAACCGGGACGCCCCCAGCAATGAGCAGTTCTTC. Residues: CASSSNRDAPSNEQFF. Using reference TRBV14 and TRBJ2-1 for the parts outside the CDR3, the full variable domain is EAGVTQFPSHSVIEKGQTVTLRCDPISGHDNLYWYRRVMGKEIKFLLHFVKESKQDESGMPNNRFLAERTGGTYSTLKVQPAELEDSGVYFCASSSNRDAPSNEQFFGPGTRLTVL.

V is TRBV2 and J is TRBJ1-5; 11 bases match TRBD1. The germline CDR1 and CDR2 sequences are SNHLY and FYNNEI. The ends lost 6 bases at V and 0 bases at J; junction bases unmatched: 10. This CDR3 comprises 18 residues. The CDR3 bases are TGTGCCAGCAGGGAACCGGGACAGGGGGTTACTAGCAATCAGCCCCAGCATTTT. Encoded protein: CASREPGQGVTSNQPQHF.

V usage is TRBV5-4 and J usage is TRBJ1-2; no firm D call. The CDR3 runs to 12 residues. CDR1 is SGHNT and CDR2 is YYREEE in the germline V gene (reference sequence). V was pared by 0 bases and J by 8 bases, with 8 bases between. CDR3 DNA: TGTGCCAGCAGCTTGGCCTTCGAAGGCTACACCTTC. Amino acid sequence: CASSLAFEGYTF.

This chain links TRBV5-1 with TRBJ2-6; D tentatively reads TRBD1 or TRBD2 (5 bases each). Trimming removed 5 bases at V and 0 bases at J, with 9 bases between. Looked up from germline, CDR1 is SGHRS and CDR2 is YFSETQ. The CDR3 loop spans 15 amino acids. The CDR3 loop reads CASSPGLSGANVLTF. In DNA, the CDR3 is TGCGCCAGCAGTCCGGGGCTCTCTGGGGCCAACGTCCTGACTTTC.

This chain uses TRBV9 with TRBJ1-5, with no clear D. CDR3 length equals 13 residues. V lost 0 bases and J 5 bases, leaving 6 bases between the germline ends. In germline, CDR1 is SGDLS, CDR2 YYNGEE. The CDR3 DNA reads TGTGCCAGCAGCGTAGACACGGATCAGCCCCAGCATTTT. The encoded protein is CASSVDTDQPQHF.

This clone occurred once. The genes are TRBV7-8 and TRBJ1-4; D gene unclear. The V gene lost 4 bases and the J gene lost 7 bases, with 7 bases spanning the gap. The length of the CDR3 is 12 residues. Germline-derived CDR1 and CDR2 are SGHVS and FQNEAQ. CDR3 loop: CASSSRAEKLFF. CDR3 DNA: TGTGCCAGCAGCTCCCGCGCTGAAAAACTGTTTTTT.

The rearrangement uses TRBV7-9 and TRBJ1-1; no reliable D call. The CDR3 totals 12 residues. Germline-derived CDR1 and CDR2 are SEHNR and FQNEAQ (reference sequence). Trimming took off 8 bases at V and 0 bases at J, with 7 bases between the two ends. The CDR3 spells CASGRLNTEAFF. CDR3 DNA: TGTGCCAGCGGGCGGTTGAACACTGAAGCTTTCTTT. The full variable domain, with the rest looked up from reference TRBV7-9 and TRBJ1-1, is DTGVSQNPRHKITKRGQNVTFRCDPISEHNRLYWYRQTLGQGPEFLTYFQNEAQLEKSRLLSDRFSAERPKGSFSTLEIQRTEQGDSAMYLCASGRLNTEAFFGQGTRLTVV.

The chain links TRBV4-1 to TRBJ2-6; D is possibly TRBD1 (5 bases). Between the trimmed V and J ends, which lost 2 bases and 2 bases, there was a span of 16 bases. CDR1 MGHRA and CDR2 YSYEKL come from the germline V gene. This CDR3 comprises 18 residues. In DNA form, the CDR3 reads TGCGCCAGCAGCCAATCACAGGCCGGTTCGGCTGGGGCCAACGTCCTGACTTTC. Amino acids: CASSQSQAGSAGANVLTF.

The gene calls are TRBV30 and TRBJ1-2; D ambiguous. V dropped 0 bases and J dropped 3 bases, with 5 bases sitting between them. The CDR3 runs 12 residues. Germline loops: CDR1 GTSNPN, CDR2 SVGIG (reference sequence). The CDR3 DNA reads TGTGCCTGGAGTGTTCAGCACTATGGCTACACCTTC. This encodes CAWSVQHYGYTF.

The CDR3 DNA reads TGCAGCGTTGAAGCCACCTCAGGGTTCGGCCTTTCGTACGAGCAGTACTTC. It specifies CSVEATSGFGLSYEQYF. This sequence joins TRBV29-1 and TRBJ2-7; possibly TRBD1 for D (5 bases). The germline gives CDR1 SQVTM, CDR2 ANQGSEA. The CDR3 consists of 17 residues. The V gene lost 1 base and the J gene lost 4 bases, with 23 bases spanning the gap.

The chain recombines TRBV30 with TRBJ2-5, with D possibly being TRBD1 (5 bases). The CDR3 runs 12 residues. Trimming stripped 2 bases from V and 7 bases from J, with 11 bases between. Per germline, CDR1 GTSNPN and CDR2 SVGIG (reference sequence). For the CDR3, the DNA is TGTGCCTGGAGTATCCCTCAGGGGACCCAGTACTTC. The encoded protein is CAWSIPQGTQYF.

The chain carries TRBV7-3 and TRBJ2-2, with D possibly being TRBD2 (5 bases). The length of the CDR3 is 14 residues. Trimming took off 4 bases at V and 1 base at J, with 7 bases between the two ends. Per the germline V gene, CDR1 is SGHTA and CDR2 is FQGTGA. DNA for the CDR3: TGTGCCAGCAGCTCGAGCGGGAACACCGGGGAGCTGTTTTTT. Translating it yields CASSSSGNTGELFF.

This chain joins TRBV6-1 and TRBJ2-7, with a weak D call TRBD1 (6 bases). CDR1 is MNHNS and CDR2 is SASEGT in the germline V gene. The CDR3 extends over 19 amino acids. Trimming removed 0 bases from V and 3 bases from J, with 24 bases in between. The CDR3 protein is CASSEAGALSYGGYYEQYF. CDR3 bases: TGTGCCAGCAGTGAAGCGGGGGCCCTCTCATATGGGGGCTACTACGAGCAGTACTTC.

The chain combines TRBV5-4 with TRBJ2-1; 16 positions match TRBD2. With 3 bases clipped from V and 9 bases from J, the junction kept 9 bases outside the gene matches. Germline lookup yields CDR1 SGHNT and CDR2 YYREEE (reference sequence). This CDR3 is built from 17 residues. CDR3 sequence: CASSSGTSGRAYLEQFF. CDR3 bases: TGTGCCAGCAGCTCCGGGACTAGCGGGAGGGCCTATCTTGAGCAGTTCTTC. The entire variable domain, with the rest obtained from reference TRBV5-4 and TRBJ2-1, is as follows: ETGVTQSPTHLIKTRGQQVTLRCSSQSGHNTVSWYQQALGQGPQFIFQYYREEENGRGNFPPRFSGLQFPNYSSELNVNALELDDSALYLCASSSGTSGRAYLEQFFGPGTRLTVL.

Concerning this clone itself: The limits of the CDR3 on the DNA are not certain, so only TCRdb's listed CDR3 is given. CDR3 protein: CARSLVAGGSNQPQHF. The chain links TRBV7-5 to TRBJ1-5; the listed D gene, TRBD1, was not tested against the DNA. TRBV7-5 is a documented pseudogene. The CDR3 is 16 residues long, ends included.

This clone was picked up one time. The chain joins TRBV5-4 to TRBJ2-7, with TRBD1 matching 7 bases. Germline CDR1 is SGHNT and CDR2 is YYREEE (reference sequence). The CDR3 totals 16 residues. V lost 0 bases to trimming and J lost 3 bases; unmatched junction nucleotides: 9. The CDR3 DNA reads TGTGCCAGCAGCTTGGATCGGACAGGAGCCATCTACGAGCAGTACTTC. Translation gives CASSLDRTGAIYEQYF. Full variable domain (missing parts from reference TRBV5-4 and TRBJ2-7): ETGVTQSPTHLIKTRGQQVTLRCSSQSGHNTVSWYQQALGQGPQFIFQYYREEENGRGNFPPRFSGLQFPNYSSELNVNALELDDSALYLCASSLDRTGAIYEQYFGPGTRLTVT.

The V and J genes are TRBV28 and TRBJ1-1; D is unclear. The CDR3 sequence is 18 residues long. V shed 2 bases and J shed 0 bases, with 19 bases lying between them. CDR1 and CDR2 (germline): MDHEN, SYDVKM. The CDR3 bases are TGTGCCAGCAGTTTAGGAGCTGGGCAAACAATTCTGAACACTGAAGCTTTCTTT. The encoded protein is CASSLGAGQTILNTEAFF.

The chain combines TRBV18 with TRBJ1-1, with no clear D. The V gene's germline CDR1 is KGHSH and CDR2 LQKENI. The CDR3 spans 13 residues. V was trimmed by 5 bases and J by 4 bases, leaving 11 bases between them. CDR3 amino acids: CASSIADTTEAFF. In DNA form, the CDR3 reads TGTGCCAGCTCAATCGCTGATACCACTGAAGCTTTCTTT. The variable domain in full, with the rest retrieved from reference TRBV18 and TRBJ1-1, is NAGVMQNPRHLVRRRGQEARLRCSPMKGHSHVYWYRQLPEEGLKFMVYLQKENIIDESGMPKERFSAEFPKEGPSILRIQQVVRGDSAAYFCASSIADTTEAFFGQGTRLTVV.

The V call is TRBV6-1, the J call TRBJ1-2; D remains ambiguous. The CDR3 has 12 amino acids. Germline V CDR1 and CDR2: MNHNS, SASEGT. V lost 1 base and J lost 4, with 4 bases in between. CDR3 amino acids: CASSEGGYGYTF. The CDR3 nucleotides are TGTGCCAGCAGTGAAGGAGGCTATGGCTACACCTTC.

The chain is built from TRBV28 and TRBJ1-2; D unclear. The CDR3 loop spans 14 amino acids. The ends were cut back, 3 bases at V and 2 bases at J, with 10 bases in the middle. The germline V gene has CDR1 MDHEN and CDR2 SYDVKM. This chain's CDR3 is CASSFDPRNYGYTF. DNA for the CDR3: TGTGCCAGCAGTTTTGATCCCAGGAACTATGGCTACACCTTC.

The chain uses TRBV28 and TRBJ1-2, with D uncertain. V gave up 3 bases and J gave up 4 bases, with 6 bases separating them. The CDR3 has 12 residues. Germline CDR1 reads MDHEN; CDR2 reads SYDVKM. DNA of the CDR3: TGTGCCAGCAGTTTCTCCTCCTATGGCTACACCTTC. It yields the protein CASSFSSYGYTF.